Shown below are 30 T cell receptor beta chains from a single sample sequenced in a study of T-cell memory formation after mild COVID-19 (dated by TCRdb to about 2021). The library was produced with 5' RACE. The sequencer was an Illumina NovaSeq 6000. The public reads were reprocessed in TCRdb via fastp at Q25 and MiXCR, keeping in-frame beta chains. One record per CDR3 amino acid sequence lists the most common genes and DNA. This sample is represented by fewer than 450,000 distinct CDR3 sequences; about 21% of them were singletons. The ten top clones hold under 15% of the sample. Sequenced input: PBMCs or a T cell subset sorted from them (not recorded which). Every receptor here comes from an adult woman who had mild COVID-19 (a few samples of this study predate the infection). The sample titles of this study are shuffled in the database, so cell type and time point are left out; the donor was told from shared clones.

This clonotype has ten or more counts. This chain connects TRBV5-1 to TRBJ2-3; 9 bases fit TRBD1. This CDR3 contains 15 residues. V shed 0 bases and J 1 base; nucleotides not matched to a gene: 0. Per the germline V gene, CDR1 is SGHRS and CDR2 is YFSETQ. CDR3 region: CASSLDRGRTDTQYF. The DNA for the CDR3 is TGCGCCAGCAGCTTGGACAGGGGGCGCACAGATACGCAGTATTTT.

This clonotype was recorded a few times. This sequence joins TRBV12-3 or TRBV12-4 and TRBJ2-5; TRBD2 agrees at 8 bases. Trimming removed 2 bases from V and 5 bases from J; junction bases left unmatched: 4. CDR3 length: 14 residues. The CDR3 here is CASSLTRGGETQYF. The CDR3 nucleotides read TGTGCCAGCAGTTTAACCCGCGGGGGGGAGACCCAGTACTTC.

This sequence joins TRBV12-3 or TRBV12-4 and TRBJ2-4; D is undetermined. V shed 2 bases and J shed 0 bases, with 8 bases lying between them. The CDR3 sequence is 15 residues long. DNA of the CDR3: TGTGCCAGCAGTTTACCTATTCTAGCCAAAAACATTCAGTACTTC. Its protein product is CASSLPILAKNIQYF.

The chain uses TRBV7-3 and TRBJ2-1, with a possible D match to TRBD2 (6 bases). CDR3 length: 13 amino acids. CDR1 and CDR2 (germline): SGHTA, FQGTGA. The V end was cut by 3 bases, the J end by 6 bases, with 9 bases between. The CDR3, as DNA: TGTGCCAGCAGCTTTATTAGCGGCAATGAGCAGTTCTTC. It specifies CASSFISGNEQFF.

This clonotype has a handful of counts. V is TRBV3-1 and J is TRBJ2-7, with 7 bases that match TRBD1. The CDR3 is made up of 16 amino acids. The germline gives CDR1 LGHDT, CDR2 YNNKEL (reference sequence). V lost 1 base and J lost 1; bases outside the gene matches: 7. This CDR3 reads CASSQGVLDRSYEQYF. The CDR3 DNA reads as TGTGCCAGCAGCCAAGGGGTGCTGGACAGGTCCTACGAGCAGTACTTC.

The chain employs TRBV14 and TRBJ1-1, with TRBD1 identical over 7 bases. The CDR3 consists of 16 residues. The ends lost 0 bases at V and 3 bases at J; junction bases unmatched: 7. Germline loops: CDR1 SGHDN, CDR2 FVKESK. The CDR3 DNA sequence: TGTGCCAGCAGCCAAGACCTTGGGACAGTCTACACTGAAGCTTTCTTT. Protein product: CASSQDLGTVYTEAFF.

As regards this clonotype: A much larger clone sits a single nucleotide away, making a read error possible. The genes are TRBV4-2 and TRBJ2-1; D uncertain. The CDR3 totals 13 residues. Germline values: CDR1 LGHNA, CDR2 YNFKEQ. V was shortened by 4 bases and J by 5 bases, with 9 bases between the two germline ends. Here the CDR3 DNA reads TGTGCCAGCAGCCTGTGGGCCAACAATGAGCAGTTCTTC. Amino acids: CASSLWANNEQFF.

This chain connects TRBV19 to TRBJ1-5; no clear D. This CDR3 has 16 residues. V lost 5 bases and J 6 bases, leaving 20 bases between the germline ends. The germline gives CDR1 LNHDA, CDR2 SQIVND (reference sequence). CDR3 sequence: CASSGRLGFRTQPQHF. CDR3 DNA: TGTGCCAGTAGTGGAAGGTTAGGGTTTCGGACTCAGCCCCAGCATTTT.

In its sample, this clonotype was seen a few times. The chain links TRBV11-2 to TRBJ2-3, with D possibly matching TRBD2 (5 bases). The CDR3 is 15 amino acids. CDR1 SGHAT and CDR2 FQNNGV come from the germline V gene. Trimming left V 1 base short and J 3 bases short, with 11 bases between. The DNA of the CDR3 is TGTGCCAGCAGCTTAGGAGGGCCGCCAACAGATACGCAGTATTTT. This codes for CASSLGGPPTDTQYF.

The genes are TRBV9 and TRBJ2-2, with D perhaps matching TRBD2 (5 bases). Trimming stripped 0 bases from V and 6 bases from J, with 9 bases between. Germline CDR1 reads SGDLS; CDR2 reads YYNGEE. The CDR3 runs to 14 residues. The CDR3 region is CASSVGGLSGELFF. In nucleotides, the CDR3 is TGTGCCAGCAGCGTAGGAGGACTCTCCGGGGAGCTGTTTTTT.

This clonotype was observed a few times. The chain links TRBV6-5 to TRBJ2-5; 8 bases match TRBD1. With 6 bases clipped from V and 4 bases from J, the junction kept 4 bases outside the gene matches. CDR3 length: 13 amino acids. Germline CDR1 and CDR2: MNHEY and SVGAGI. The CDR3 nucleotides are TGTGCCAGCAGGTCAGGGGGCACAGAGACCCAGTACTTC. Residues: CASRSGGTETQYF.

This clonotype has more than one count but fewer than ten. The rearrangement joins TRBV4-1 to TRBJ1-2; D is possibly TRBD1 (6 bases). The length of the CDR3 is 20 residues. Looked up from germline, CDR1 is MGHRA and CDR2 is YSYEKL. Trimming removed 1 base from V and 4 bases from J, with 28 bases in between. CDR3 residues: CASSQATPLGGALRGYGYTF. For the CDR3, the DNA is TGCGCCAGCAGCCAAGCCACCCCCCTGGGGGGGGCACTGCGTGGCTATGGCTACACCTTC.

The chain has TRBV29-1 and TRBJ2-5; D may correspond to TRBD1 or TRBD2 (5 bases each). Between the trimmed V and J ends, which lost 3 bases and 7 bases, there was a span of 12 bases. Per the germline V gene, CDR1 is SQVTM and CDR2 is ANQGSEA. CDR3 length: 12 residues. The CDR3 region is CSVDPGRGTQYF. DNA of the CDR3: TGCAGCGTTGATCCGGGGCGAGGGACCCAGTACTTC.

This clonotype has a handful of counts. The chain uses TRBV20-1 and TRBJ2-7; the D gene is possibly TRBD2 (5 bases). Germline V lookup: CDR1 DFQATT, CDR2 SNEGSKA (reference sequence). CDR3 length equals 15 residues. The V and J ends lost 2 bases and 0 bases respectively, with 14 bases between them. CDR3: CSARSRTQSSYEQYF. Written as DNA, the CDR3 is TGCAGTGCTAGATCCCGGACTCAGAGCTCCTACGAGCAGTACTTC.

This clonotype was observed many times. The chain joins TRBV5-1 to TRBJ2-2; D is unclear. The germline CDR1 and CDR2 sequences are SGHRS and YFSETQ. This CDR3 has 16 residues. Trimming stripped 3 bases from V and 1 base from J, with 13 bases between. The CDR3 loop reads CASSYGQGRNTGELFF. DNA for the CDR3: TGCGCCAGCAGCTACGGCCAAGGACGGAACACCGGGGAGCTGTTTTTT.

This clonotype has at least ten counts. The V gene is TRBV20-1, the J gene TRBJ2-7; no firm D call. The CDR3 totals 12 residues. Germline V gives CDR1 DFQATT, CDR2 SNEGSKA (reference sequence). V shed 3 bases and J shed 2 bases, with 8 bases lying between them. As DNA, the CDR3 is TGCAGTGCTAGCCCCGAAACCTACGAGCAGTACTTC. Encoded protein: CSASPETYEQYF.

This clonotype was picked up a small number of times. This rearrangement joins TRBV9 to TRBJ2-3, with a tentative D call TRBD1 (5 bases). From germline, CDR1 is SGDLS and CDR2 YYNGEE. Trimming shortened V by 0 bases and J by 4 bases, and 12 bases separated the two germline ends. This CDR3 is 15 amino acids long. Written as DNA, the CDR3 is TGTGCCAGCAGCGTAGCCAAGTGGGGCTCAGATACGCAGTATTTT. Translation: CASSVAKWGSDTQYF.

In DNA, the CDR3 is TGTGCCAGCAGCTACCGACTAGCGGGACCCACAGATACGCAGTATTTT. Translating it yields CASSYRLAGPTDTQYF. The chain couples TRBV11-2 to TRBJ2-3; 11 nucleotides line up with TRBD2. CDR1 and CDR2 from the germline V gene are SGHAT and FQNNGV. V was clipped by 4 bases and J by 2 bases; unmatched bases: 5. CDR3 length: 16 residues. The variable domain in full, completed from reference TRBV11-2 and TRBJ2-3, reads EAGVAQSPRYKIIEKRQSVAFWCNPISGHATLYWYQQILGQGPKLLIQFQNNGVVDDSQLPKDRFSAERLKGVDSTLKIQPAKLEDSAVYLCASSYRLAGPTDTQYFGPGTRLTVL.

The V gene is TRBV20-1, the J gene TRBJ2-1; D gene ambiguous. CDR1 and CDR2 from the germline V gene are DFQATT and SNEGSKA (reference sequence). The V gene lost 0 bases and the J gene lost 1 base, with 7 bases spanning the gap. The CDR3 loop spans 14 amino acids. This CDR3 reads CSARDLRSYNEQFF. CDR3 bases: TGCAGTGCTAGAGATTTACGGTCCTACAATGAGCAGTTCTTC.

The chain has TRBV7-3 and TRBJ2-3; the D gene could be TRBD1 or TRBD2 (5 bases each). V dropped 0 bases and J dropped 4 bases, with 20 bases sitting between them. This CDR3 has 18 residues. Looked up from germline, CDR1 is SGHTA and CDR2 is FQGTGA. In DNA form, the CDR3 reads TGTGCCAGCAGCTTAACCGGTTCGGGGCGGCGAGGAGCAGATACGCAGTATTTT. It is translated as CASSLTGSGRRGADTQYF.

J is TRBJ2-1 and V is TRBV12-3 or TRBV12-4, with TRBD1 identical over 8 bases. Trimming cost V 5 bases and J 1 base; bases outside gene matches: 4. The CDR3 covers 15 residues. In DNA, the CDR3 is TGTGCCAGCAGTATACACAGGGGGTCCTACAATGAGCAGTTCTTC. Translating it yields CASSIHRGSYNEQFF.

This CDR3 is CASSQGLTSGSSSYEQYF. For the CDR3, the DNA is TGCGCCAGCAGCCAAGGGTTGACTAGCGGCTCCAGCTCCTACGAGCAGTACTTC. The rearrangement links TRBV4-3 to TRBJ2-7; 9 bases map to TRBD2. Germline CDR1 reads LGHNA; CDR2 reads YSLEER. The length of the CDR3 is 18 residues. Trimming cost V 1 base and J 0 bases; bases outside gene matches: 10.

This clonotype showed up just a few times. The chain recombines TRBV5-1 with TRBJ2-7, with D possibly being TRBD1 (6 bases). The CDR3 sequence is 16 residues long. Germline CDR1 is SGHRS and CDR2 is YFSETQ. Trimming cost V 7 bases and J 1 base, with 21 bases left between them. This chain's CDR3 is CASASLGTKKSYEQYF. The CDR3 bases are TGCGCCAGCGCGTCACTCGGGACAAAAAAATCCTACGAGCAGTACTTC.

This clonotype turned up a few times. This chain joins TRBV6-6 and TRBJ2-3; tentative D call: TRBD2 (6 bases). This CDR3 is 13 amino acids long. CDR1 is MNHNY and CDR2 is SVGAGI in the germline V gene (reference sequence). Trimming pared 7 bases from V and 1 base from J, leaving 9 bases between. This chain's CDR3 is CASIGEGTDTQYF. DNA for the CDR3: TGTGCCAGCATAGGGGAGGGCACAGATACGCAGTATTTT.

The CDR3 nucleotides are TGTGCCAGCAGCGTACCCGGGACAGCTACTTTCTTT. Its translation: CASSVPGTATFF. This sequence joins TRBV9 and TRBJ1-1; 7 bases are shared with TRBD1. CDR1 is SGDLS and CDR2 is YYNGEE in the germline V gene. After removal of 1 base from V and 12 bases from J, the junction contained 6 bases not matched to a gene. CDR3 length: 12 amino acids.

This chain links TRBV12-3 or TRBV12-4 with TRBJ1-4; D remains ambiguous. The CDR3 totals 14 residues. Trimming cost V 7 bases and J 8 bases, with 17 bases left between them. The CDR3 sequence: CASTHSPPEEKLFF. As DNA, the CDR3 is TGTGCCAGCACCCACTCACCCCCAGAGGAAAAACTGTTTTTT.

CDR3 amino acids: CAWSLAGDLEQFF. As DNA, the CDR3 is TGTGCCTGGAGTCTAGCGGGAGACCTCGAGCAGTTCTTC. The chain uses TRBV30 and TRBJ2-1; 10 nucleotides match TRBD2. In germline, CDR1 is GTSNPN, CDR2 SVGIG (reference sequence). The length of the CDR3 is 13 residues. The trim removed 2 bases at V and 10 bases at J, leaving 5 bases unmatched.

This clonotype was counted a few times. This rearrangement joins TRBV4-1 to TRBJ2-5; D could derive from TRBD1 or TRBD2 (5 bases each). The length of the CDR3 is 17 residues. Germline CDR1 MGHRA, CDR2 YSYEKL. V dropped 0 bases and J dropped 1 base, with 15 bases sitting between them. CDR3 in amino acids: CASSQDSLGAFQETQYF. The CDR3 nucleotides read TGCGCCAGCAGCCAAGACAGCCTCGGGGCCTTCCAAGAGACCCAGTACTTC.

This chain joins TRBV6-1 and TRBJ2-7; no firm D call. This CDR3 is built from 13 residues. Trimming cost V 0 bases and J 2 bases, with 5 bases left between them. Per the germline V gene, CDR1 is MNHNS and CDR2 is SASEGT. CDR3 bases: TGTGCCAGCAGTGAAGCGCTACCCTACGAGCAGTACTTC. Its protein is CASSEALPYEQYF.

This clonotype has a handful of counts. The V gene is TRBV24-1, the J gene TRBJ2-1, with 7 bases matching TRBD1. Trimming at V came to 8 bases and at J to 6 bases, leaving 6 bases not matched to a gene. From germline, CDR1 is KGHDR and CDR2 SFDVKD. The CDR3 spans 13 residues. The CDR3 is CATTGQVGNEQFF. CDR3 DNA: TGTGCCACCACAGGACAGGTAGGCAATGAGCAGTTCTTC.